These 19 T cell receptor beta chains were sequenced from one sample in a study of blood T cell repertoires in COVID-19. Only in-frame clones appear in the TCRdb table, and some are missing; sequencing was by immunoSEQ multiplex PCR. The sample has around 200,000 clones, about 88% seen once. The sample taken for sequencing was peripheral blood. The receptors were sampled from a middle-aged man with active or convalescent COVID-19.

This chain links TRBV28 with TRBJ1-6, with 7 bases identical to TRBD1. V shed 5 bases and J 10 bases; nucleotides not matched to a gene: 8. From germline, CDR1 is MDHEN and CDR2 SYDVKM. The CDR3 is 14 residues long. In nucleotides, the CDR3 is TGTGCCAGCAGTACCGGACAGGATTGGTCACCCCTCCACTTT. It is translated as CASSTGQDWSPLHF.

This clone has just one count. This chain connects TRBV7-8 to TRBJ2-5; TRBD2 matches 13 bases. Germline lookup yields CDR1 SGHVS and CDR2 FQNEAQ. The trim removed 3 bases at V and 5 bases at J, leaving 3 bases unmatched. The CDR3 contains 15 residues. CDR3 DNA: TGTGCCAGCAGCTTGGGACTAGCGGGGAGGGAGACCCAGTACTTC. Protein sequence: CASSLGLAGRETQYF.

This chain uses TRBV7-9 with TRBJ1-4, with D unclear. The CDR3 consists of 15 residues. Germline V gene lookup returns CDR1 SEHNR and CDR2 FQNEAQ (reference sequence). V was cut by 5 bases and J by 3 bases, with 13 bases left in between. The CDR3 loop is CASSPISPANEKLFF. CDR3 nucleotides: TGTGCCAGCAGCCCGATATCACCAGCTAATGAAAAACTGTTTTTT.

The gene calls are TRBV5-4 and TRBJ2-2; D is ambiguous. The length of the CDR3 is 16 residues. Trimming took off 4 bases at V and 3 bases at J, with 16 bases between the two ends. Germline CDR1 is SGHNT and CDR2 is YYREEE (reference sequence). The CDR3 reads CASSPKTLKDTGELFF. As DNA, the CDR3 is TGTGCCAGCAGCCCGAAGACTCTAAAGGACACCGGGGAGCTGTTTTTT.

This CDR3 is CSGLGAAGEQYF. CDR3 bases: TGCAGCGGATTGGGGGCAGCGGGGGAGCAGTACTTC. V is TRBV29-1 and J is TRBJ2-7; perhaps TRBD2 as D (7 bases). This CDR3 has 12 residues. V shed 7 bases and J shed 7 bases, with 17 bases lying between them. Germline-derived CDR1 and CDR2 are SQVTM and ANQGSEA.

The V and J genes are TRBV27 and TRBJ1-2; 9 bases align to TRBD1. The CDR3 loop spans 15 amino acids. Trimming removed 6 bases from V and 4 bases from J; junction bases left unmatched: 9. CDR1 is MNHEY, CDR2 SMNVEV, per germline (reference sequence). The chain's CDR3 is CASRRSGQGIYGYTF. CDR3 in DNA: TGTGCCAGCAGACGAAGCGGACAGGGGATCTATGGCTACACCTTC.

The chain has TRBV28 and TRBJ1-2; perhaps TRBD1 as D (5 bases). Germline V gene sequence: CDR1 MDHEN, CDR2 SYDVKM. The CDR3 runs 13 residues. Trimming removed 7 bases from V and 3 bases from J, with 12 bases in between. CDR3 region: CASTQEGHYGYTF. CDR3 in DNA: TGTGCCAGCACCCAGGAGGGACACTATGGCTACACCTTC.

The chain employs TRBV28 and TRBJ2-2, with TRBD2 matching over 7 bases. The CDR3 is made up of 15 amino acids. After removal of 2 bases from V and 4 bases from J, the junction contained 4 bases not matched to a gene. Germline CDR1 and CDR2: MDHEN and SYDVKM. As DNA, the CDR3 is TGTGCCAGCAGTTTACGCAGGGAGGGCACCGGGGAGCTGTTTTTT. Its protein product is CASSLRREGTGELFF.

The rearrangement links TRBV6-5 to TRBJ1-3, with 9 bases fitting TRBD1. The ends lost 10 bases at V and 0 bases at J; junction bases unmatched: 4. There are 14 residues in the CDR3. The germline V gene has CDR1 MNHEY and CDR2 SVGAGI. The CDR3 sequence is CAIRDRDSGNTIYF. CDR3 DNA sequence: TGTGCCATCCGGGACAGGGACTCTGGAAACACCATATATTTT.

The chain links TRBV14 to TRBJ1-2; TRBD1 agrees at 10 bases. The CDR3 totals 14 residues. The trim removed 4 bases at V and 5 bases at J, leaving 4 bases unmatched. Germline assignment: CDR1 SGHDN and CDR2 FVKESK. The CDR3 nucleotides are TGTGCCAGCAGCCGGGACAGGGGCGGTTATGGCTACACCTTC. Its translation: CASSRDRGGYGYTF.

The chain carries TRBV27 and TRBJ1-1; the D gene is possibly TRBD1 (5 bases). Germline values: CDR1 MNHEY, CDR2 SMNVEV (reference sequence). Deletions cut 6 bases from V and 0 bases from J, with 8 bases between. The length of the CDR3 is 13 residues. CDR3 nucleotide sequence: TGTGCCAGCAGACAGGTAATGAACACTGAAGCTTTCTTT. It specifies CASRQVMNTEAFF.

CDR3 in DNA: TGTGCCAGTAGTATCCCTCAGGGGGCGCGAGGTCAGCCCCAGCATTTT. This sequence encodes CASSIPQGARGQPQHF. J is TRBJ1-5 and V is TRBV19, with TRBD1 matching 8 bases. The CDR3 covers 16 residues. Trimming took 3 bases from V and 6 from J; bases not matched to a gene: 10. From germline, CDR1 is LNHDA and CDR2 SQIVND (reference sequence).

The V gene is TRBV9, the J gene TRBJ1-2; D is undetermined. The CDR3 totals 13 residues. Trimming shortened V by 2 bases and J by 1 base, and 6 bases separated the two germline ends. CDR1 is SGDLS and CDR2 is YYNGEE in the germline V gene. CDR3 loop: CASSVHINYGYTF. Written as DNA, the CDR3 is TGTGCCAGCAGCGTTCACATTAACTATGGCTACACCTTC.

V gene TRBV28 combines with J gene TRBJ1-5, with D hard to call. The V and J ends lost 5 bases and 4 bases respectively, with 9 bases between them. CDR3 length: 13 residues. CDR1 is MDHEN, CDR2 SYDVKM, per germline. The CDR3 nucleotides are TGTGCCAGCAGTACCCAGAGGAATCAGCCCCAGCATTTT. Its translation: CASSTQRNQPQHF.

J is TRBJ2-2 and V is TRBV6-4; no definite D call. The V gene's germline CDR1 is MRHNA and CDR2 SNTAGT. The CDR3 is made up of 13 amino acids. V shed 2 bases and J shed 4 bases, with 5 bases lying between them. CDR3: CASSDLVTGELFF. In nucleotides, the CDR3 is TGTGCCAGCAGTGACCTCGTCACCGGGGAGCTGTTTTTT.

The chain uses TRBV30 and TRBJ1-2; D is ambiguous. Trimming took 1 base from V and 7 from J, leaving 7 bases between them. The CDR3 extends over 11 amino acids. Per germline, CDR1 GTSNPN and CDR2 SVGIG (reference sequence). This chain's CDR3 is CAWSGLTGYTF. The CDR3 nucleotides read TGTGCCTGGAGTGGACTCACTGGCTACACCTTC.

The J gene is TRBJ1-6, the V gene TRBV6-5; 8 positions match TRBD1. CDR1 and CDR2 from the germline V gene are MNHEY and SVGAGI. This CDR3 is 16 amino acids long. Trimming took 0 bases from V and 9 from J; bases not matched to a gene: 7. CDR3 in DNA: TGTGCCAGCAGTTACTCGGAGGGACAGGTTATTTCACCCCTCCACTTT. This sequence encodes CASSYSEGQVISPLHF.

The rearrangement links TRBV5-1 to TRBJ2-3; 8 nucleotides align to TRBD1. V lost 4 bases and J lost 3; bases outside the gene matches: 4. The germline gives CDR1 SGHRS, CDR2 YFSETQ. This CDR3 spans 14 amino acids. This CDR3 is CASSAGQGTDTQYF. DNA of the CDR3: TGCGCCAGCAGCGCTGGACAGGGTACAGATACGCAGTATTTT. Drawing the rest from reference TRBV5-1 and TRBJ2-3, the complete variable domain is KAGVTQTPRYLIKTRGQQVTLSCSPISGHRSVSWYQQTPGQGLQFLFEYFSETQRNKGNFPGRFSGRQFSNSRSEMNVSTLELGDSALYLCASSAGQGTDTQYFGPGTRLTVL.

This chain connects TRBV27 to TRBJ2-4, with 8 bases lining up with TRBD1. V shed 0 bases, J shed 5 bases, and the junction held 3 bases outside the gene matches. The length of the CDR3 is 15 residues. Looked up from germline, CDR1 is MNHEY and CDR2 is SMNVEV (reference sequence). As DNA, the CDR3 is TGTGCCAGCAGTTTATCCGGGACAGGCCAAAACATTCAGTACTTC. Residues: CASSLSGTGQNIQYF.